Listed here are 22 T cell receptor beta chains from one sample, sequenced in a study of CD8+CD57+ T cells in acquired aplastic anemia (dated by TCRdb to 2016 to 2018). This sample was sequenced with an Illumina HiSeq 2000. TCR beta VDJ combination and CDR3 sequence profiling used genomic DNA as the template. The raw public reads went through TCRdb reprocessing: fastp at Q25, MiXCR clone calling, in-frame beta chains kept. Identical CDR3 proteins give one entry, which carries the most common genes and DNA. The sample table lists about 160,000 distinct CDR3 sequences, 45% to 50% of them with a count of one. The top ten hold over 25% of the sample. The patients picked for sequencing were ones in whom flow cytometry had shown an expansion of CD8+CD57+ cells. The sample consisted of sorted CD4+, CD8+, or CD8+CD57+ T cells (not recorded which) from PBMCs. The receptors originated from a human donor with aplastic anemia.

This clonotype has at least ten counts. This chain uses TRBV28 with TRBJ1-5; D is unresolved. Trimming left V 6 bases short and J 5 bases short, with 11 bases between. Germline CDR1 is MDHEN and CDR2 is SYDVKM. The CDR3 consists of 13 residues. In DNA form, the CDR3 reads TGTGCCAGCAGCTTCGGCACCTATCAGCCCCAGCATTTT. Protein product: CASSFGTYQPQHF.

This clonotype was observed many times. This sequence joins TRBV7-3 and TRBJ1-6; TRBD1 matches at 9 bases. CDR3 size: 15 residues. The V segment lost 8 bases and the J segment 5 bases; nucleotides outside the gene matches: 7. CDR1 and CDR2 (germline): SGHTA, FQGTGA. The CDR3 sequence is CASRHRGLNNSPLHF. DNA for the CDR3: TGTGCCAGCCGACACAGGGGGCTCAATAATTCACCCCTCCACTTT.

V gene TRBV29-1 combines with J gene TRBJ2-7; 8 bases fit TRBD2. V trimming: 3 bases; J trimming: 4 bases; junction bases outside the gene matches: 5. CDR3 size: 13 residues. Per germline, CDR1 SQVTM and CDR2 ANQGSEA. The CDR3 here is CSVELAGGYEQYF. DNA for the CDR3: TGCAGCGTTGAGCTAGCGGGTGGGTACGAGCAGTACTTC.

This clonotype was seen only a few times. This chain links TRBV15 with TRBJ2-7, with 12 nucleotides matching TRBD2. The germline V gene has CDR1 LNHNV and CDR2 YYDKDF (reference sequence). V dropped 1 base and J dropped 6; count of bases not matched to a gene: 4. The CDR3 is 15 amino acids. DNA for the CDR3: TGTGCCACCAGCAGAGGACTAGCGGGAGTATTCGAGCAGTACTTC. Amino acid sequence: CATSRGLAGVFEQYF.

Notes on this clonotype: A clone one base away is much larger, so this may be a read error. The chain uses TRBV5-1 and TRBJ1-4, with D unclear. Trimming took 4 bases from V and 3 from J, leaving 13 bases between them. Germline CDR1 is SGHRS and CDR2 is YFSETQ. This CDR3 has 15 amino acids. The CDR3 DNA follows: TGCGCCAGCAGCCTTTTCGGGCAGTCTAATGAAAAACTGTTTTTT. As protein: CASSLFGQSNEKLFF.

V usage is TRBV9 and J usage is TRBJ1-2; TRBD1 aligns across 8 bases. This CDR3 is 14 amino acids long. The V gene end was trimmed by 3 bases and the J gene end by 6 bases; junction bases not matched to a gene: 7. The germline V gene encodes CDR1 SGDLS and CDR2 YYNGEE. The CDR3 DNA is TGTGCCAGCAGCGGCCGGGACAGGAGGAATGGCTACACCTTC. Amino acids: CASSGRDRRNGYTF.

The table lists this clonotype with many counts. The gene calls are TRBV6-1 and TRBJ2-1; 7 bases fit TRBD1. Germline lookup yields CDR1 MNHNS and CDR2 SASEGT. This CDR3 comprises 14 residues. V lost 6 bases and J lost 8; bases outside the gene matches: 10. This CDR3 is CASRNDRVMDEQFF. As DNA, the CDR3 is TGTGCCAGCAGGAACGACAGGGTTATGGATGAGCAGTTCTTC.

A remark on this clonotype: Given a much more abundant clone one base away, this may be a read error. Given the absence of the conserved phenylalanine or tryptophan at the CDR3 end, a read error is likely. The chain carries TRBV6-5 and TRBJ2-7; 10 bases map to TRBD2. Trimming took 7 bases from V and 6 from J; bases not matched to a gene: 21. Germline lookup yields CDR1 MNHEY and CDR2 SVGAGI. CDR3 size: 18 residues. The CDR3 nucleotides read TGTGCCAGCACTTCCGCGTCAGAATTAGCGGGAGGTGCGGGCGAGCAGTACCTC. As protein: CASTSASELAGGAGEQYL.

This chain uses TRBV9 with TRBJ2-3; D not certain. Trimming shortened V by 4 bases and J by 6 bases, and 9 bases separated the two germline ends. CDR1 is SGDLS and CDR2 is YYNGEE in the germline V gene. The CDR3 is 12 amino acids. The CDR3 loop reads CASSPLRDTQYF. In nucleotides, the CDR3 is TGTGCCAGCAGCCCTTTAAGGGATACGCAGTATTTT.

The chain recombines TRBV10-3 with TRBJ2-5; D remains ambiguous. The CDR3 runs to 15 residues. Germline values: CDR1 ENHRY, CDR2 SYGVKD. The V gene lost 9 bases and the J gene lost 5 bases, with 22 bases spanning the gap. This chain's CDR3 is CAIRFSGQDGETQYF. CDR3 in DNA: TGTGCCATACGATTTTCTGGCCAAGACGGCGAGACCCAGTACTTC.

The table lists this clonotype with a few counts. This sequence joins TRBV30 and TRBJ1-4; TRBD1 matches at 7 bases. This CDR3 contains 13 residues. V dropped 1 base and J dropped 10; count of bases not matched to a gene: 6. Germline lookup yields CDR1 GTSNPN and CDR2 SVGIG (reference sequence). DNA for the CDR3: TGTGCCTGGAGTGAGGCAGGGGGAGGAAAACTGTTTTTT. Its translation is CAWSEAGGGKLFF.

As for this clonotype: This may arise from a read error, as a much more abundant clone is one base away. DNA for the CDR3: TGTGCCTGGAGTGTAGCTAGCTTCCACGAGCAGTACTTC. It encodes CAWSVASFHEQYF. This sequence joins TRBV30 and TRBJ2-7; D is possibly TRBD2 (5 bases). The germline V and J ends were trimmed by 0 bases and 5 bases, with 11 bases remaining between them. The CDR3 sequence is 13 residues long. Germline CDR1 is GTSNPN and CDR2 is SVGIG (reference sequence).

This clonotype was detected once. The CDR3 DNA sequence: TGTGCTAGTGGTTTCCCCCCTTGGGGGCGGAGCTCGGGTAACACCGGGGAGCTGTTTTTT. Its translation: CASGFPPWGRSSGNTGELFF. The V and J genes are TRBV12-5 and TRBJ2-2, with a weak D call TRBD1 (6 bases). Deletions cut 3 bases from V and 2 bases from J, with 25 bases between. Germline assignment: CDR1 LGHNT and CDR2 FRNRAP. The CDR3 spans 20 residues.

This clonotype occurred many times. The chain links TRBV20-1 to TRBJ2-1; 8 bases align to TRBD1. Germline CDR1 DFQATT, CDR2 SNEGSKA (reference sequence). The V gene end was trimmed by 5 bases and the J gene end by 5 bases; junction bases not matched to a gene: 8. The CDR3 contains 14 residues. CDR3 sequence: CSAHSPGQDNEQFF. The CDR3 nucleotides read TGCAGTGCTCACTCTCCGGGACAGGACAATGAGCAGTTCTTC.

This clonotype was found many times. This chain joins TRBV25-1 and TRBJ1-2; D is possibly TRBD1 (6 bases). CDR3 size: 13 residues. Germline V gives CDR1 MGHDK, CDR2 SYGVNS. Trimming left V 6 bases short and J 4 bases short, with 12 bases between. CDR3 loop: CASRSTGSYGYTF. Here the CDR3 DNA reads TGTGCCAGCAGAAGTACAGGGTCCTATGGCTACACCTTC.

The chain employs TRBV24-1 and TRBJ1-2; TRBD1 might be the D (6 bases). The CDR3 has 13 amino acids. Germline CDR1 KGHDR, CDR2 SFDVKD. V gave up 6 bases and J gave up 7 bases, with 14 bases separating them. The CDR3 sequence is CATSQGGGSGYTF. CDR3 in DNA: TGTGCCACCAGTCAGGGAGGGGGTTCTGGCTACACCTTC.

The rearrangement links TRBV10-3 to TRBJ2-7; D perhaps matches TRBD2 (6 bases). Germline lookup yields CDR1 ENHRY and CDR2 SYGVKD. The CDR3 loop spans 17 amino acids. V was pared by 2 bases and J by 4 bases, with 21 bases between. CDR3 sequence reads: CAISEPGGEAGWYEQYF. CDR3 in DNA: TGTGCCATCAGTGAGCCTGGCGGGGAGGCTGGTTGGTACGAGCAGTACTTC.

This clonotype has ten or more counts. The chain links TRBV6-1 to TRBJ2-3; D is uncertain. Trimming shortened V by 10 bases and J by 2 bases, and 13 bases separated the two germline ends. Germline V gives CDR1 MNHNS, CDR2 SASEGT. The CDR3 is made up of 13 amino acids. The chain's CDR3 is CATRRRNTDTQYF. CDR3 sequence (DNA): TGTGCCACCCGCCGGCGGAACACAGATACGCAGTATTTT.

This sequence joins TRBV12-3 or TRBV12-4 and TRBJ2-3; D assignment may be TRBD1 or TRBD2 (5 bases each). The ends were cut back, 5 bases at V and 11 bases at J, with 20 bases in the middle. The CDR3 extends over 14 amino acids. Here the CDR3 reads CASSGSGSDGEQYF. CDR3 DNA sequence: TGTGCCAGCAGTGGGTCAGGGTCCGACGGGGAGCAGTATTTT.

This clonotype was recorded many times. The CDR3 DNA reads TGTGCCAGCAAATCTAGTGCTAGGACTGGAAACACCATATATTTT. Translation gives CASKSSARTGNTIYF. J is TRBJ1-3 and V is TRBV2; no clear D. Germline V gene data show CDR1 as SNHLY and CDR2 as FYNNEI. The V end was cut by 7 bases, the J end by 2 bases, with 15 bases between. This CDR3 is built from 15 residues.

This clonotype showed up just a few times. The V gene is TRBV27, the J gene TRBJ1-2, with 11 bases matching TRBD1. Germline CDR1 and CDR2: MNHEY and SMNVEV (reference sequence). Trimming took 4 bases from V and 4 from J; bases not matched to a gene: 14. This CDR3 has 18 amino acids. The CDR3 DNA sequence: TGTGCCAGCAGTTCCCTACCCGGACAGGGGGCCACGCCCTATGGCTACACCTTC. It is translated as CASSSLPGQGATPYGYTF.

This clonotype turned up a few times. CDR3 sequence (DNA): TGTGCCAGCAGCTTCCGGGACAGGCAAAACATTCAGTACTTC. Translating it yields CASSFRDRQNIQYF. The chain carries TRBV5-6 and TRBJ2-4, with 8 positions matching TRBD1. The germline V gene encodes CDR1 SGHDT and CDR2 YYEEEE. With V trimmed by 2 bases and J by 5 bases, 3 bases remained unmatched. The length of the CDR3 is 14 residues.